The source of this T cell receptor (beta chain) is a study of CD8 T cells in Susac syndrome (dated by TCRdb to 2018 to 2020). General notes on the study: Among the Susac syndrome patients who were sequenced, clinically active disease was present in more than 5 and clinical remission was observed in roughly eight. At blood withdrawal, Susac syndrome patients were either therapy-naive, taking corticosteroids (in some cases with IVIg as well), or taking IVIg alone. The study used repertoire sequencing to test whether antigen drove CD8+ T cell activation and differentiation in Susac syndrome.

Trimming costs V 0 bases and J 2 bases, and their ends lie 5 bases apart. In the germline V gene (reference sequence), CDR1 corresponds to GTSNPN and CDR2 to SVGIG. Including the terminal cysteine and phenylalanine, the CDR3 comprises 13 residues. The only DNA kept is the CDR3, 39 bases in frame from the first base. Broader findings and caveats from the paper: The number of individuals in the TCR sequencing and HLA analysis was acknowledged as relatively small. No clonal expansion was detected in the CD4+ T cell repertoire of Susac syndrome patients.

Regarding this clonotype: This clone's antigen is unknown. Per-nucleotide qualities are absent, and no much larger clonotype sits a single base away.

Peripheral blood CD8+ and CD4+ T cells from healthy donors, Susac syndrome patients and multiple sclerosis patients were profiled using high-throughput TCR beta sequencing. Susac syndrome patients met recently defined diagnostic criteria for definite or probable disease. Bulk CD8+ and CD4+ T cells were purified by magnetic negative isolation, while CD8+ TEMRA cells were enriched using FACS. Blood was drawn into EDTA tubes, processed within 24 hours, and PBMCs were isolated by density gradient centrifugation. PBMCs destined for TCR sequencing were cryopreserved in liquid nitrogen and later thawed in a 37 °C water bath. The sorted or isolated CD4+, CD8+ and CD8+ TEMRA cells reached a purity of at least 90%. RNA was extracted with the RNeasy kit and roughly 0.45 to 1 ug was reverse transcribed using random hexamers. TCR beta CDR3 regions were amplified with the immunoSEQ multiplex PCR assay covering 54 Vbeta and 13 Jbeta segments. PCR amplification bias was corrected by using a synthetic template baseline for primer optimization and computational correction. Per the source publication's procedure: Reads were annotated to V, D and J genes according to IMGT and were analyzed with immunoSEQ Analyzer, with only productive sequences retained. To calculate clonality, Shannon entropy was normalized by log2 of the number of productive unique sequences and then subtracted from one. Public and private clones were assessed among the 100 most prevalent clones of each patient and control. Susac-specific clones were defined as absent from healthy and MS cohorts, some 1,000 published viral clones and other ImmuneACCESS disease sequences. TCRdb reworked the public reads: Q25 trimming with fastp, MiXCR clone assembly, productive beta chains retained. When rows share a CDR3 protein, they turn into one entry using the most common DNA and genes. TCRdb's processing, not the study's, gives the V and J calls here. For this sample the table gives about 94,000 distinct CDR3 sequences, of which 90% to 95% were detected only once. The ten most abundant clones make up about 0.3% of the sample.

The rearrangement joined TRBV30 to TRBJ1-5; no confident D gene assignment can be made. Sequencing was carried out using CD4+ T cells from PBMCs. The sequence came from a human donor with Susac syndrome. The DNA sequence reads TGTGCCTGGAGTGTTCAAGGCAATCAGCCCCAGCATTTT. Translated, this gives CAWSVQGNQPQHF.